The rows below give T cell receptor beta chains drawn from one sample of a study of beta chain features in type 1 diabetes. Data came from immunoSEQ multiplex PCR; TCRdb stores just in-frame clones and leaves some out. The sample shows about 340,000 clones, 6.5% to 10% of them seen only once. The sequenced sample consisted of central memory CD4+ T cells from blood. The receptors derive from a young woman in good health. CDR3s include the opening cysteine and the closing phenylalanine or tryptophan. The D gene is left open where the match is weak. Expanded clones get a size class; other rows say once, few or many, or leave the size out.

clone_size | j_call | d_call | v_call | cdr3_aa | cdr3_nt
few | TRBJ2-7 | TRBD2 | TRBV25-1 | CASSESGSAVQYF | TGTGCCAGCAGTGAGAGCGGGAGTGCAGTGCAGTACTTC
few | TRBJ1-4 | . | TRBV7-3 | CASSAGINEKLFF | TGTGCCAGCAGCGCTGGGATAAATGAAAAACTGTTTTTT
. | TRBJ1-5 | . | TRBV10-3 | CAISGEYDAQPQHF | TGTGCCATCAGTGGTGAGTACGACGCTCAGCCCCAGCATTTT
. | TRBJ2-2 | . | TRBV14 | CASSQDWRAPGELFF | TGTGCCAGCAGCCAAGATTGGAGGGCCCCCGGGGAGCTGTTTTTT
many | TRBJ2-3 | . | TRBV11-1 | CASSQTGGSTDTQYF | TGTGCCAGCAGCCAAACCGGGGGTAGCACAGATACGCAGTATTTT
. | TRBJ2-5 | . | TRBV10-3 | CAISERNHQETQYF | TGTGCCATCAGTGAGCGAAACCACCAAGAGACCCAGTACTTC
. | TRBJ2-7 | TRBD2 | TRBV4-2 | CASSRAGLAENYEQYF | TGTGCCAGCAGCCGTGCGGGACTAGCGGAGAACTACGAGCAGTACTTC
. | TRBJ2-5 | . | TRBV7-3 | CASSLIAGETQYF | TGTGCCAGCAGCTTAATAGCTGGAGAGACCCAGTACTTC
few | TRBJ1-2 | . | TRBV7-2 | CASSYLNYGYTF | TGTGCCAGCAGCTATCTTAACTATGGCTACACCTTC
. | TRBJ1-1 | TRBD1 | TRBV5-1 | CASSTGTGNTEAFF | TGCGCCAGCAGCACCGGGACAGGGAACACTGAAGCTTTCTTT
few | TRBJ2-5 | TRBD1 | TRBV2 | CASNTRDRGYQETQYF | TGTGCCAGCAACACCCGGGACAGGGGGTACCAAGAGACCCAGTACTTC
. | TRBJ2-7 | TRBD2 | TRBV5-1 | CASSSSGITSYEQYF | TGCGCCAGCAGTTCTAGCGGGATCACCTCCTACGAGCAGTACTTC
. | TRBJ2-4 | . | TRBV14 | CASSQRRTGDIQYF | TGTGCCAGCAGCCAACGCCGTACGGGGGACATTCAGTACTTC
. | TRBJ2-1 | TRBD2 | TRBV5-4 | CASSTLAGAPNEQFF | TGTGCCAGCAGCACGCTAGCGGGAGCTCCAAATGAGCAGTTCTTC
few | TRBJ1-2 | . | TRBV6-5 | CASSYSKQSYGYTF | TGTGCCAGCAGTTACTCGAAGCAAAGCTATGGCTACACCTTC
many | TRBJ2-3 | TRBD2 | TRBV7-3 | CASSPNSGRFGADTQYF | TGTGCCAGCAGCCCAAATAGCGGGAGGTTTGGCGCAGATACGCAGTATTTT
few | TRBJ1-2 | . | TRBV7-2 | CASSLVGNFGYGYTF | TGTGCCAGCAGTTTAGTCGGGAATTTCGGTTATGGCTACACCTTC
few | TRBJ2-3 | . | TRBV11-3 | CASSFQRTSTDTQYF | TGTGCCAGCAGCTTCCAGCGCACTAGCACAGATACGCAGTATTTT
few | TRBJ2-3 | . | TRBV4-3 | CASSQQGGATDTQYF | TGCGCCAGCAGCCAGCAAGGGGGGGCCACAGATACGCAGTATTTT
few | TRBJ1-5 | . | TRBV6-6 | CASSYAGARNQPQHF | TGTGCCAGCAGTTACGCGGGCGCCCGCAATCAGCCCCAGCATTTT
few | TRBJ2-3 | . | TRBV27 | CASSLGLRTDTQYF | TGTGCCAGCAGTTTGGGACTCCGCACAGATACGCAGTATTTT
many | TRBJ1-1 | . | TRBV5-6 | CASSFGFVEAFF | TGTGCCAGCAGCTTTGGTTTCGTTGAAGCTTTCTTT
. | TRBJ2-1 | . | TRBV7-2 | CASSYAWAGNYNEQFF | TGTGCCAGCAGCTACGCGTGGGCAGGGAACTACAATGAGCAGTTCTTC
. | TRBJ2-1 | . | TRBV20-1 | CSASRNEQFF | TGCAGTGCTAGCAGGAATGAGCAGTTCTTC
few | TRBJ2-2 | TRBD1 | TRBV5-1 | CASSARDRNTGELFF | TGCGCCAGCAGCGCCCGGGACAGGAACACCGGGGAGCTGTTTTTT
. | TRBJ2-3 | . | TRBV5-4 | CASSLGGTDTQYF | TGTGCCAGCAGCTTGGGCGGCACAGATACGCAGTATTTT
. | TRBJ1-2 | TRBD1 | TRBV29-1 | CSVTGWSGYTF | TGCAGCGTGACAGGGTGGAGTGGCTACACCTTC
few | TRBJ2-1 | . | TRBV27 | CASIPAGEQFF | TGTGCCAGCATCCCCGCGGGGGAGCAGTTCTTC
few | TRBJ1-1 | TRBD1 | TRBV4-2 | CASSQEGTGDAEAFF | TGTGCCAGCAGCCAAGAGGGGACAGGGGACGCTGAAGCTTTCTTT
. | TRBJ2-3 | . | TRBV27 | CASSLSTPGSTDTQYF | TGTGCCAGCAGTTTATCAACCCCAGGCAGCACAGATACGCAGTATTTT
few | TRBJ2-7 | . | TRBV28 | CASSFFYEQYF | TGTGCCAGCAGTTTTTTTTACGAGCAGTACTTC
. | TRBJ2-6 | . | TRBV7-2 | CASSLSSGANVLTF | TGTGCCAGCAGCTTAAGCTCTGGGGCCAACGTCCTGACTTTC
. | TRBJ2-5 | TRBD1 | TRBV5-4 | CASSPRGSTGETQYF | TGTGCCAGCAGCCCCAGGGGGTCTACAGGGGAGACCCAGTACTTC
. | TRBJ2-6 | . | TRBV4-2 | CASSQEALTFAGANVLTF | TGTGCCAGCAGCCAAGAGGCACTTACCTTTGCGGGGGCCAACGTCCTGACTTTC